This record looks at one T cell receptor (beta chain) sequence and its context. Antigen unknown. Germline V CDR1 and CDR2: LNHDA, SQIVND (reference sequence). This CDR3 spans 14 amino acids. The V end was cut by 5 bases, the J end by 4 bases, with 12 bases between. This record belongs to a study of response to subunit inactivated influenza vaccine. TCRdb re-analysed the RT-PCR reads in MiXCR, keeping a single row per CDR3 protein. The sample holds approximately 700,000 distinct CDR3 sequences; approximately 14% are singletons and the top ten take approximately 10%. Broader study findings: It was the authors' suggestion that each seasonal influenza vaccination recruits few new T cells.

The receptor was derived from a man in his fifties who received an inactivated influenza vaccine. The gene calls are TRBV19 and TRBJ2-1, with D possibly matching TRBD2 (6 bases). The material was PBMCs from blood, obtained roughly 13 days after vaccination. This chain's CDR3 is CASSLWGVYNEQFF. DNA of the CDR3: TGTGCCAGTAGTCTCTGGGGGGTTTACAATGAGCAGTTCTTC.